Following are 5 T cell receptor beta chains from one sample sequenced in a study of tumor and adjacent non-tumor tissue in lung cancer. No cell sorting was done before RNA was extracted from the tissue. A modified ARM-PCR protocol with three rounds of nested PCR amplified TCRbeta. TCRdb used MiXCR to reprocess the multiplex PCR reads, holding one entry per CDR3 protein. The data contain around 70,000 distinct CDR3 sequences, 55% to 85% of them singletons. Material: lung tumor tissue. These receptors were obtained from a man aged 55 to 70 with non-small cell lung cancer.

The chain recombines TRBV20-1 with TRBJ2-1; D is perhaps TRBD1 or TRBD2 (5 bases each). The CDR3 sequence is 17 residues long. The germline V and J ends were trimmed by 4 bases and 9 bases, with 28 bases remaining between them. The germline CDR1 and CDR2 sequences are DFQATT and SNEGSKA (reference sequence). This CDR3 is CSATKPGAFGIHTEQFF. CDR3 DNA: TGCAGTGCTACCAAACCCGGGGCCTTTGGGATACACACTGAGCAGTTCTTC.

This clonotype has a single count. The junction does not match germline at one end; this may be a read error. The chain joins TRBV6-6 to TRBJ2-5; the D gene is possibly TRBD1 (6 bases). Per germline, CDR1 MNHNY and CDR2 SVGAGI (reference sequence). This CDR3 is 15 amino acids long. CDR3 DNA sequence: TGTACCAGCAGTTTCGCAAAGGGGGATCAAGAGATCCAGTACTTC. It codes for CTSSFAKGDQEIQYF.

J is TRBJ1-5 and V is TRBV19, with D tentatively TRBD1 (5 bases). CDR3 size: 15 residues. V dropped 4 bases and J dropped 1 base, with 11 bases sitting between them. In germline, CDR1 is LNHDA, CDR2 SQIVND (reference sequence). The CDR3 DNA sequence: TGTGCCAGTAGTAATGAGACAGCGAGCAATCAGCCCCAGCATTTT. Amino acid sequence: CASSNETASNQPQHF.

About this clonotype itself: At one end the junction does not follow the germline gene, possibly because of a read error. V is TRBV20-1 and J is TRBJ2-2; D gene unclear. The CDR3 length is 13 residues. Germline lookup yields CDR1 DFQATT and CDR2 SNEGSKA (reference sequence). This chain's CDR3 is CSASATNTVELFF. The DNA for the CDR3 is TGCAGTGCTAGTGCAACGAATACCGTGGAGCTGTTTTTT.

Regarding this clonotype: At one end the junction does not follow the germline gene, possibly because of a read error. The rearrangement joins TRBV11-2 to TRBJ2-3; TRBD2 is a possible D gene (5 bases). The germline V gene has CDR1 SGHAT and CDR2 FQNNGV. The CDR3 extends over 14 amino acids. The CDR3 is CASSLGASTDMQYF. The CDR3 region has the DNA TGTGCCAGCAGCTTAGGAGCTAGCACAGATATGCAGTATTTT.